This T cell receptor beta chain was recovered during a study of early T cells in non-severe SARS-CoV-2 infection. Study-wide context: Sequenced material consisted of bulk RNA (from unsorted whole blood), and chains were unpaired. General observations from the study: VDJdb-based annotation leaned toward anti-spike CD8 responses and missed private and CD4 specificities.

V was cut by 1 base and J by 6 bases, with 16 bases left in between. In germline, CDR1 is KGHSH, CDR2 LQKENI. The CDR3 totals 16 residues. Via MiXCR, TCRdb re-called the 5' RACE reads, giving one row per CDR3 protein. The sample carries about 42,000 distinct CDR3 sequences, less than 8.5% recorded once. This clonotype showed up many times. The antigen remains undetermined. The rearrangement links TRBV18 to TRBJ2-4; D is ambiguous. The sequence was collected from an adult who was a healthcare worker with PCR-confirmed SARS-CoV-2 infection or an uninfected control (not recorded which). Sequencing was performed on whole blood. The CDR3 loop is CASSPLPGQVLNIQYF. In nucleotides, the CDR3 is TGTGCCAGCTCACCACTCCCCGGGCAGGTGTTAAACATTCAGTACTTC.